What follows are 16 T cell receptor beta chains derived from one specimen sequenced in a study of blood T cell repertoires in COVID-19. Sequencing was performed with immunoSEQ multiplex PCR; in TCRdb, only in-frame clones are kept and a portion is missing. The profile shows 250,000 or so clones, approximately 88% of them singletons. Material for sequencing was PBMCs or T cells enriched from blood (not recorded which). These receptors were collected from a woman in her twenties or thirties who had been exposed to COVID-19.

V is TRBV12-2 and J is TRBJ2-5; the table's D call of TRBD1 was not tested on the DNA. TRBV12-2 is flagged as a pseudogene. The CDR3 covers 15 residues. The CDR3 coding sequence is TGTGCAAGTCGCTTAGACACAGGGGGCTGCGAGACCCAGTACTTC. Protein: CASRLDTGGCETQYF.

This clone appeared many times. V is TRBV7-2 and J is TRBJ2-7, with TRBD1 as a possible D gene (6 bases). Deletions cut 2 bases from V and 3 bases from J, with 8 bases between. In germline, CDR1 is SGHTA, CDR2 FQGNSA. CDR3 length: 13 residues. The CDR3 DNA follows: TGTGCCAGCAGCTTAAACAGGGACTACGAGCAGTACTTC. Its protein product is CASSLNRDYEQYF.

This sequence joins TRBV5-1 and TRBJ2-3; D is uncertain. CDR3 size: 14 residues. Germline V lookup: CDR1 SGHRS, CDR2 YFSETQ. Trimming took 0 bases from V and 7 from J, leaving 12 bases between them. CDR3: CASSLEPSRYTQYF. DNA for the CDR3: TGCGCCAGCAGCTTGGAGCCTAGTCGGTATACGCAGTATTTT.

This chain joins TRBV7-9 and TRBJ2-7; D is ambiguous. With 1 base removed from V and 1 base from J, the gap between germline ends came to 11 bases. The CDR3 runs 15 residues. Germline assignment: CDR1 SEHNR and CDR2 FQNEAQ (reference sequence). The CDR3 DNA sequence: TGTGCCAGCAGCTTAGAGCTGGCAGGATCCTACGAGCAGTACTTC. Translation gives CASSLELAGSYEQYF.

V usage is TRBV6-5 and J usage is TRBJ2-1; perhaps TRBD2 as D (5 bases). The germline V and J ends were trimmed by 1 base and 12 bases, with 10 bases remaining between them. This CDR3 region has 12 residues. Germline V lookup: CDR1 MNHEY, CDR2 SVGAGI. In DNA form, the CDR3 reads TGTGCCAGCAGTTACTGGACCGGAGGGCAGTTCTTC. This codes for CASSYWTGGQFF.

The chain recombines TRBV4-1 with TRBJ1-1; D unresolved. The ends were cut back, 2 bases at V and 1 base at J, with 8 bases in the middle. This CDR3 contains 14 residues. The germline gives CDR1 MGHRA, CDR2 YSYEKL. The CDR3 loop is CASSQRVENTEAFF. In DNA form, the CDR3 reads TGCGCCAGCAGCCAACGAGTAGAGAACACTGAAGCTTTCTTT.

Turning to this clone: Other DNA sequences in this specimen translate into the identical CDR3. V gene TRBV12-3 or TRBV12-4 combines with J gene TRBJ1-1; D unclear. V gave up 3 bases and J gave up 1 base, with 3 bases separating them. This CDR3 spans 12 amino acids. Written as DNA, the CDR3 is TGTGCCAGCAGTTTCAGGAACACTGAAGCTTTCTTT. Encoded protein: CASSFRNTEAFF.

The chain recombines TRBV27 with TRBJ2-2, with 7 bases that match TRBD2. In germline, CDR1 is MNHEY, CDR2 SMNVEV (reference sequence). The CDR3 covers 16 residues. Trimming at V came to 4 bases and at J to 6 bases, leaving 11 bases not matched to a gene. DNA for the CDR3: TGTGCCAGCAGTTCCGACCGGGAGGCGTTTCCCGGGGAGCTGTTTTTT. It encodes CASSSDREAFPGELFF.

This clone was seen a few times. The chain joins TRBV5-1 to TRBJ2-5; TRBD1 might be the D (7 bases). CDR1 and CDR2 from the germline V gene are SGHRS and YFSETQ. The CDR3 is 13 residues long. The V and J ends lost 7 bases and 3 bases respectively, with 13 bases between them. The CDR3 nucleotides are TGCGCCAGCGCGGGACAGACAAAAGAGACCCAGTACTTC. Protein sequence: CASAGQTKETQYF.

The rearrangement links TRBV27 to TRBJ1-6; D is uncertain. The CDR3 runs 12 residues. The germline gives CDR1 MNHEY, CDR2 SMNVEV (reference sequence). V shed 4 bases and J shed 6 bases, with 4 bases lying between them. The CDR3 DNA follows: TGTGCCAGCAGTTCCCGTAATTCACCCCTCCACTTT. Amino acid sequence: CASSSRNSPLHF.

This clone is a singleton in its sample. The CDR3 coding sequence is TGCAGCGTTGACCGGGACACAAAAGAGACCCAGTACTTC. It is translated as CSVDRDTKETQYF. The chain has TRBV29-1 and TRBJ2-5; maybe TRBD1 (6 bases). CDR1 is SQVTM, CDR2 ANQGSEA, per germline. V lost 3 bases and J lost 3, with 11 bases in between. The CDR3 consists of 13 residues.

The gene calls are TRBV18 and TRBJ2-7; 9 bases are a match to TRBD1. Germline CDR1 and CDR2: KGHSH and LQKENI. V trimming: 6 bases; J trimming: 7 bases; junction bases outside the gene matches: 4. This CDR3 contains 12 residues. The CDR3 is CASSRTGVEQYF. The CDR3 nucleotides are TGTGCCAGCTCCCGGACAGGGGTTGAGCAGTACTTC.

V usage is TRBV7-9 and J usage is TRBJ1-5; D perhaps matches TRBD1 (5 bases). Germline assignment: CDR1 SEHNR and CDR2 FQNEAQ (reference sequence). Trimming left V 8 bases short and J 1 base short, with 12 bases between. The CDR3 loop spans 14 amino acids. CDR3 sequence: CASGAEPSNQPQHF. CDR3 bases: TGTGCCAGCGGGGCAGAACCGAGCAATCAGCCCCAGCATTTT.

The chain employs TRBV6-1 and TRBJ1-3; D remains unclear. This CDR3 is built from 12 residues. Trimming stripped 2 bases from V and 5 bases from J, with 4 bases between. CDR1 is MNHNS, CDR2 SASEGT, per germline. In nucleotides, the CDR3 is TGTGCCAGCAGTGAATATCGAAACACCATATATTTT. It encodes CASSEYRNTIYF.

This chain joins TRBV28 and TRBJ1-4, with 9 bases lining up with TRBD1. Germline CDR1 and CDR2: MDHEN and SYDVKM. The V and J ends lost 6 bases and 7 bases, in that order; junction bases with no gene match: 6. The CDR3 extends over 14 amino acids. The CDR3 protein is CASRYRGQVEKLFF. CDR3 DNA: TGTGCCAGCAGATACAGGGGGCAGGTTGAAAAACTGTTTTTT. The variable domain in full, completed from reference TRBV28 and TRBJ1-4, reads DVKVTQSSRYLVKRTGEKVFLECVQDMDHENMFWYRQDPGLGLRLIYFSYDVKMKEKGDIPEGYSVSREKKERFSLILESASTNQTSMYLCASRYRGQVEKLFFGSGTQLSVL.

Worth noting for this clone: Other DNA sequences in this sample translate to the same CDR3. The chain links TRBV18 to TRBJ2-5, with D perhaps matching TRBD2 (6 bases). Germline values: CDR1 KGHSH, CDR2 LQKENI. Deletions cut 0 bases from V and 5 bases from J, with 10 bases between. This CDR3 region has 14 residues. CDR3 region: CASSPPSGRETQYF. Written as DNA, the CDR3 is TGTGCCAGCTCACCACCTAGCGGAAGGGAGACCCAGTACTTC. The whole variable domain, filled in from reference TRBV18 and TRBJ2-5, reads NAGVMQNPRHLVRRRGQEARLRCSPMKGHSHVYWYRQLPEEGLKFMVYLQKENIIDESGMPKERFSAEFPKEGPSILRIQQVVRGDSAAYFCASSPPSGRETQYFGPGTRLLVL.